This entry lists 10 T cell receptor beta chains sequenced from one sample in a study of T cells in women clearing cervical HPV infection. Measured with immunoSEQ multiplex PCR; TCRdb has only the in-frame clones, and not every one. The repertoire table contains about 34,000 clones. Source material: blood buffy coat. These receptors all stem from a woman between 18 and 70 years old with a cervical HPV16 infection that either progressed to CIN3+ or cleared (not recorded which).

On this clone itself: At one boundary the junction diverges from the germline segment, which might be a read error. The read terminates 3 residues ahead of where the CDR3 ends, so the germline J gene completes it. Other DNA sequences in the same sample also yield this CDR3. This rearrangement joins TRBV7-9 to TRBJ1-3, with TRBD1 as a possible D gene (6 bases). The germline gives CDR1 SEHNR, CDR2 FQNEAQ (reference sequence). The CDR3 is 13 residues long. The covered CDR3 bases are TGTGCCAGCAGCCCCGGGACATTAAACACT. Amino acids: CASSPGTLNT. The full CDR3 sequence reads CASSPGTLNTIYF.

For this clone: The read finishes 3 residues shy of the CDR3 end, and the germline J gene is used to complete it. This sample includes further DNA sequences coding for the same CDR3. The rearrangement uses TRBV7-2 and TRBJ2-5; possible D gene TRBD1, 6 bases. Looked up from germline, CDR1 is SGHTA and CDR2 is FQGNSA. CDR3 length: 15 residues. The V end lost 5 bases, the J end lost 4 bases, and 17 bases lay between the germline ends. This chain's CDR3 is CASSVDRTGGETQYF. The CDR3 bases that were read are TGTGCCAGCAGCGTTGACAGGACCGGAGGAGAGACC.

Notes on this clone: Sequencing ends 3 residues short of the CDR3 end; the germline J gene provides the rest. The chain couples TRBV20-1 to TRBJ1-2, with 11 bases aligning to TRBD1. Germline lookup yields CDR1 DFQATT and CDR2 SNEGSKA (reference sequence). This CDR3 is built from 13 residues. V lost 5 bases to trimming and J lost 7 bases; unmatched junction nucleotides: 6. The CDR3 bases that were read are TGCAGTGCTCTAAGGGGACAGGGGGTTGGC. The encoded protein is CSALRGQGVG. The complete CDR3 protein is CSALRGQGVGYTF.

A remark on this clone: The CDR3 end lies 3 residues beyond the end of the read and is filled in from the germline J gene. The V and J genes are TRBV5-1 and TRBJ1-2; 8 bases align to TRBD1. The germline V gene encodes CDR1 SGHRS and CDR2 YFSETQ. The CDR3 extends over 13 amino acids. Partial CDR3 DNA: TGCGCCAGCAGCTTGAACAGGGGGGACGGC. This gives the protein CASSLNRGDG. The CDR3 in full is CASSLNRGDGYTF.

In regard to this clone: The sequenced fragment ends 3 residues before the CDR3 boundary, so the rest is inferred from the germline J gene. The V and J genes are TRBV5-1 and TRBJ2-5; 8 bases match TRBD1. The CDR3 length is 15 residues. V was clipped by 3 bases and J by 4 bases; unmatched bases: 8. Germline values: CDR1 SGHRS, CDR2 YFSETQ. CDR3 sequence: CASSYRQGIGETQYF. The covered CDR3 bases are TGCGCCAGCAGCTATCGACAGGGGATAGGAGAGACC.

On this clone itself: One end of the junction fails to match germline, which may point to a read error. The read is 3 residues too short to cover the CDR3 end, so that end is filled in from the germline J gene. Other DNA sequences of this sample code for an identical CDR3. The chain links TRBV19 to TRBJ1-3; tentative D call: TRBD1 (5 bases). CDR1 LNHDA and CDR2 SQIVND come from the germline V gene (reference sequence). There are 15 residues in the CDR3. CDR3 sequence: CASSAQGATGNTIYF. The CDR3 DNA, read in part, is TGTGCCAGTAGTGCGCAGGGAGCGACTGGAAACACT.

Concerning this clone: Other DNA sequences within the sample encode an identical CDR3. This CDR3 reads CASGQSSGNTIYF. CDR3 DNA (partial): TGTGCCAGCGGACAGAGCTCTGGAAACACC. This chain connects TRBV7-2 to TRBJ1-3; tentative D call: TRBD1 (6 bases). From the germline J gene comes the end of the CDR3, since the read stops 3 residues before it. Germline CDR1 and CDR2: SGHTA and FQGNSA. The CDR3 has 13 amino acids. Trimming stripped 8 bases from V and 0 bases from J, with 8 bases between.

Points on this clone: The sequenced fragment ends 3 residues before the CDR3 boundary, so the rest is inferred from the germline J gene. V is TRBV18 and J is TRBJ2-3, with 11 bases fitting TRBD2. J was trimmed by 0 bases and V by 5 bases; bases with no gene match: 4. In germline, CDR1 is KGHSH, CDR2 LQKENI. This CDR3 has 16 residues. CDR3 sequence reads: CASSWTSGRSTDTQYF. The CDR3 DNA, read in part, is TGTGCCAGCTCATGGACTAGCGGGCGAAGCACAGATACG.

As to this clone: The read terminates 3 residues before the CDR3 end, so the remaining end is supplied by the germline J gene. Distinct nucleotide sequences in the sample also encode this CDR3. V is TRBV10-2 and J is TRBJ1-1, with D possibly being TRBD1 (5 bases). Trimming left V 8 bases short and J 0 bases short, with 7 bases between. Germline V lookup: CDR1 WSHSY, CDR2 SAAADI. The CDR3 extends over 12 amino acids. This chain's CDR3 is CASRTLNTEAFF. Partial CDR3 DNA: TGCGCCAGCCGGACATTGAACACTGAA.

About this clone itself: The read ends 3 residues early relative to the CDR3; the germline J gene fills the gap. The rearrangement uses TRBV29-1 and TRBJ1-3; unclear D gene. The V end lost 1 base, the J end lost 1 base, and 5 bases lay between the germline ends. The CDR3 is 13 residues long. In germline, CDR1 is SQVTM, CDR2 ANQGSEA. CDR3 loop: CSVEGLSGNTIYF. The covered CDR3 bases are TGCAGCGTTGAAGGCCTATCTGGAAACACC.